This T cell receptor (beta chain) was sequenced during a study of blood T cell repertoires in COVID-19. In the study overall: Researchers got acute and convalescent COVID-19 samples from the United States, Italy and Spain. The cDNA or gDNA used as material had been derived from T cells, B-cell-depleted T cells, or PBMCs.

As processed by the authors: Amplification of reference gene primers provided the estimated nucleated cell counts. Clones were sequenced by immunoSEQ multiplex PCR, and TCRdb holds only the in-frame ones, with some missing. The DNA gave D and trimming, while V, J and clone size come from that table. The profile shows 95,000 to 100,000 clones, 80% to 90% of them singletons. V was clipped by 3 bases and J by 4 bases; unmatched bases: 5. CDR3 length: 16 amino acids. The germline V gene encodes CDR1 KGHDR and CDR2 SFDVKD. The chain uses TRBV24-1 and TRBJ2-3, with 11 bases aligning to TRBD1. Specimen: peripheral blood. The clonotype comes from a woman between 25 and 40 years old with acute or convalescent COVID-19. The CDR3 DNA follows: TGTGCCACCAGTGATCCTGGACAGGGGGCATCAGATACGCAGTATTTT. Its protein is CATSDPGQGASDTQYF.